This T cell receptor beta chain was retrieved from a study of CD8+ T cells in alopecia areata. Study-wide points: A single nonresponder leaves the baseline CD8+ expansion link to response uncertain. Scalp sequencing captures resident alphabeta T cells of normal skin too. Many expanded lesional clones persisted during tofacitinib (in both scalp and blood). Compared with normal scalp, lesional scalp had higher clonality and more expanded CD8+ clones.

The CDR3 runs 13 residues. Deletions cut 0 bases from V and 4 bases from J, with 6 bases between. The germline V gene encodes CDR1 MNHNY and CDR2 SVGAGI (reference sequence). Regarding this clone: Its antigen remains unknown.

After isolation, RNA underwent reverse transcription to generate cDNA as the sequencing template. The method was immunoSEQ multiplex PCR; TCRdb's version includes in-frame clones alone and lacks a portion of them. The sample gives roughly 280,000 clones, 60% of which show up once; about 0.9% is in the top ten. Sample treatment: oral pan-JAK inhibitor, 5-10 mg twice daily. The clonotype originates from a human donor with alopecia areata. Sample: CD4+ T cells sorted from blood, taken around week 54, from a patient treated with tofacitinib. This chain joins TRBV6-6 and TRBJ2-5, with D unclear. For the CDR3, the DNA is TGTGCCAGCAGTTACTCTAAGGGAGAGACCCAGTACTTC. This sequence encodes CASSYSKGETQYF.